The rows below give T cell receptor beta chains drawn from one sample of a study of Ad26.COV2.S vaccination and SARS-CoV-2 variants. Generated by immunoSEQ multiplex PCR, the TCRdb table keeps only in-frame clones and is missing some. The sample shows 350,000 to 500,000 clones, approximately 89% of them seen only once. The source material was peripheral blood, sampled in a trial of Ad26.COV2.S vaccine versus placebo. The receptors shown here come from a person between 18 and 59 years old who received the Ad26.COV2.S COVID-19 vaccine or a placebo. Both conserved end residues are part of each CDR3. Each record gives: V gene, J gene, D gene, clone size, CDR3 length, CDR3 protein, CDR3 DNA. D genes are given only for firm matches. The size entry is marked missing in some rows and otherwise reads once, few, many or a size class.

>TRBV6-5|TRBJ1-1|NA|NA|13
CATQGQRNTEAFF
TGTGCCACGCAGGGACAAAGGAACACTGAAGCTTTCTTT
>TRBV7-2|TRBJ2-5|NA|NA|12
CASSLNQETQYF
TGTGCCAGCAGCTTAAACCAAGAGACCCAGTACTTC
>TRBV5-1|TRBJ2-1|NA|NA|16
CASSLMPGPGYNEQFF
TGCGCCAGCAGCCTGATGCCGGGACCTGGCTACAATGAGCAGTTCTTC
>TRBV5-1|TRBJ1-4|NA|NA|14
CASSLGPPNEKLFF
TGCGCCAGCAGCTTGGGACCTCCTAATGAAAAACTGTTTTTT
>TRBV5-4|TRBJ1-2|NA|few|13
CASSLTTGYGYTF
TGTGCCAGCAGCTTAACGACCGGCTATGGCTACACCTTC
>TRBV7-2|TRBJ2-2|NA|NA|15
CASSLVLEGTGELFF
TGTGCCAGCAGCTTAGTCCTAGAGGGCACCGGGGAGCTGTTTTTT
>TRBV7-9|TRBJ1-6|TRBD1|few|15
CASSLGGQGNSPLHF
TGTGCCAGCAGCTTAGGTGGACAGGGGAATTCACCCCTCCACTTT
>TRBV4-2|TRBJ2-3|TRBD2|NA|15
CASSPLGGGLDTQYF
TGTGCCAGCAGCCCACTCGGGGGGGGGCTAGATACGCAGTATTTT
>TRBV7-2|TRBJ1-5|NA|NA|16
CASSLRSAYSNQPQHF
TGTGCCAGCAGCTTAAGGTCCGCTTATAGCAATCAGCCCCAGCATTTT
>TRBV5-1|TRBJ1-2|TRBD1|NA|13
CASSGGQGNGYTF
TGCGCCAGCAGCGGGGGACAGGGGAATGGCTACACCTTC
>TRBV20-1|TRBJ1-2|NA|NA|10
CSVEGYGYTF
TGCAGTGTAGAGGGGTATGGCTACACCTTC
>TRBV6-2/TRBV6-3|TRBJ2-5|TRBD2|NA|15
CASSQTSGNQETQYF
TGTGCCAGCAGTCAGACTAGCGGGAACCAAGAGACCCAGTACTTC
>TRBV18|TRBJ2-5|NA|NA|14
CASSHPGNQETQYF
TGTGCCAGCTCTCACCCGGGAAACCAAGAGACCCAGTACTTC